The 11 T cell receptor beta chains given below trace back to one sample, sequenced in a study of post-analysis software for immune sequencing data (dated by TCRdb to between 2015 and 2016). Findings and caveats that apply to the study as a whole: Patients showed significantly higher frequencies than controls for five TRBV segments, among them TRBV5-6, TRBV5-1 and TRBV20-1.

These receptors' targets are unknown. Library creation used PCR. The run used an Illumina HiSeq 2500. To reduce PCR and sequencing biases, unique molecular identifiers were built into the TCR beta cDNA libraries. TCRdb passed the public sequencing reads through fastp at Q25 and MiXCR, retaining productive beta sequences. Identical CDR3 proteins give one entry, which carries the most common genes and DNA. The sample records 750,000 to 950,000 distinct CDR3 sequences, under 60% of which are singletons. The ten largest clones capture around 4.7% of the sample. Sequencing was done on a sample of blood. These receptors all stem from a girl aged 5-17 years with multiple sclerosis.

This chain uses TRBV7-9 with TRBJ1-2; no firm D call. CDR1 is SEHNR, CDR2 FQNEAQ, per germline (reference sequence). V gave up 5 bases and J gave up 0 bases, with 13 bases separating them. This CDR3 is built from 15 residues. CDR3 nucleotide sequence: TGTGCCAGCAGCACCAGCTATAAACCTAACTATGGCTACACCTTC. As protein: CASSTSYKPNYGYTF. The variable domain in full, with the rest retrieved from reference TRBV7-9 and TRBJ1-2, is DTGVSQNPRHKITKRGQNVTFRCDPISEHNRLYWYRQTLGQGPEFLTYFQNEAQLEKSRLLSDRFSAERPKGSFSTLEIQRTEQGDSAMYLCASSTSYKPNYGYTFGSGTRLTVV.

This chain joins TRBV20-1 and TRBJ2-1; a possible D gene is TRBD1 (5 bases). Germline-derived CDR1 and CDR2 are DFQATT and SNEGSKA (reference sequence). The length of the CDR3 is 13 residues. CDR3 loop: CSFRGAPNNEQFF. The DNA for the CDR3 is TGCAGCTTTCGTGGGGCTCCAAACAATGAGCAGTTCTTC.

The chain is built from TRBV7-8 and TRBJ1-4; D is unclear. Trimming removed 5 bases at V and 0 bases at J, with 10 bases between. Per germline, CDR1 SGHVS and CDR2 FQNEAQ. CDR3 length equals 15 residues. The CDR3 coding sequence is TGTGCCAGCAGCCCCCAGACCGCAACTAATGAAAAACTGTTTTTT. This translates into CASSPQTATNEKLFF.

The V and J genes are TRBV29-1 and TRBJ2-1; 8 bases are a match to TRBD2. CDR3 length: 15 amino acids. With 0 bases clipped from V and 4 bases from J, the junction kept 5 bases outside the gene matches. CDR1 is SQVTM and CDR2 is ANQGSEA in the germline V gene. DNA for the CDR3: TGCAGCGTTGAAGATCACCTAGCGGGTTACAATGAGCAGTTCTTC. This gives the protein CSVEDHLAGYNEQFF.

The sample holds a few counts of this clonotype. The CDR3 here is CASSSVGVANYGYTF. The DNA of the CDR3 is TGTGCCAGCAGTTCGGTCGGGGTAGCTAACTATGGCTACACCTTC. The chain joins TRBV6-2 or TRBV6-3 to TRBJ1-2, with D uncertain. Germline loops: CDR1 MNHEY, CDR2 SVGEGT. Trimming removed 4 bases from V and 0 bases from J, with 12 bases in between. The CDR3 sequence is 15 residues long.

This clonotype was seen only once. V and J are TRBV6-1 and TRBJ2-2; TRBD2 matches 10 bases. The CDR3 loop spans 17 amino acids. Germline assignment: CDR1 MNHNS and CDR2 SASEGT. V lost 6 bases and J lost 5; bases outside the gene matches: 12. For the CDR3, the DNA is TGTGCCAGCAGGGATACACTAGCGGGGTTTGCAACCGGGGAGCTGTTTTTT. This gives the protein CASRDTLAGFATGELFF.

The chain couples TRBV20-1 to TRBJ2-7; 8 positions match TRBD2. This CDR3 has 15 amino acids. V shed 1 base, J shed 2 bases, and the junction held 7 bases outside the gene matches. Germline loops: CDR1 DFQATT, CDR2 SNEGSKA (reference sequence). This chain's CDR3 is CSARGGTSVTYEQYF. The CDR3 DNA reads TGCAGTGCTAGAGGCGGGACTAGTGTTACCTACGAGCAGTACTTC.

This chain uses TRBV12-3 or TRBV12-4 with TRBJ1-2; no firm D call. The CDR3 totals 16 residues. V was pared by 2 bases and J by 1 base, with 14 bases between. CDR3 sequence: CASSLRAGNLNYGYTF. As DNA, the CDR3 is TGTGCCAGCAGTTTAAGGGCCGGTAACCTTAACTATGGCTACACCTTC.

The chain uses TRBV29-1 and TRBJ2-1; possibly TRBD2 for D (5 bases). The germline V gene has CDR1 SQVTM and CDR2 ANQGSEA. Trimming took off 8 bases at V and 0 bases at J, with 11 bases between the two ends. This CDR3 has 13 amino acids. As DNA, the CDR3 is TGCAGCACTACTAGGAGCTCCTACAATGAGCAGTTCTTC. Translation gives CSTTRSSYNEQFF.

About this clonotype itself: An end of the junction does not agree with germline; a read error may underlie this. The chain is built from TRBV5-5 and TRBJ2-2, with 7 bases that match TRBD2. Germline CDR1 reads SGHKS; CDR2 reads YYEKEE (reference sequence). CDR3 size: 16 residues. CDR3 DNA sequence: TGTGCCAGCAGCTTTAATCCGGGGACTAACACCGGGGAGCGGTTTTTT. Protein: CASSFNPGTNTGERFF.

This clonotype occurred a few times. The rearrangement links TRBV6-6 to TRBJ2-7; 12 bases line up with TRBD2. V was pared by 5 bases and J by 1 base, with 9 bases of the junction left unmatched. The germline CDR1 and CDR2 sequences are MNHNY and SVGAGI (reference sequence). The CDR3 is 17 residues long. CDR3 residues: CASSQPRLAGDSYEQYF. The DNA for the CDR3 is TGTGCCAGCAGTCAACCGAGACTAGCGGGAGATTCCTACGAGCAGTACTTC.